Listed below are T cell receptor beta chains from one sample, sequenced in a study of T cells in Graves' hyperthyroidism and ophthalmopathy. TCRdb recomputed calls from the multiplex PCR reads with MiXCR, one row per CDR3 protein. The sample holds more than 350,000 distinct CDR3 sequences; about 15% are singletons and the top ten take around a third. What was sequenced was blood. The receptors derive from a woman in her twenties or thirties with Graves' hyperthyroidism that later progressed to Graves' ophthalmopathy. Each CDR3 is given with its conserved first and last residue. A D gene is named only where the DNA matches it firmly. For some rows the clone size is stated as once, few or many, or as a class when expanded; others skip it.

>TRBV2|NA|TRBJ2-3|many
CASSHPTGGSTDTQYF
TGTGCCAGCAGCCACCCGACTGGCGGGAGCACAGATACGCAGTATTTT
>TRBV5-1|NA|TRBJ1-3|NA
CASSLVPGEVSGNTIYF
TGCGCCAGCAGCTTGGTTCCAGGGGAGGTCTCTGGAAACACCATATATTTT
>TRBV27|NA|TRBJ1-5|NA
CASRRLPGERNQPQHF
TGTGCCAGCAGAAGATTACCTGGAGAGCGCAATCAGCCCCAGCATTTT
>TRBV19|TRBD1|TRBJ1-1|many
CASSKKRTGTGIHLNTEAFF
TGTGCCAGTAGTAAAAAACGAACAGGGACAGGCATACATCTGAACACTGAAGCTTTCTTT
>TRBV27|NA|TRBJ1-1|many
CASSLRGQPEAFF
TGTGCCAGCAGTTTACGTGGACAGCCTGAAGCTTTCTTT
>TRBV20-1|NA|TRBJ2-7|medium-sized
CSARDGRETYEQYF
TGCAGTGCTAGAGATGGACGAGAGACCTACGAGCAGTACTTC
>TRBV7-9|TRBD1|TRBJ2-4|many
CASSSPDRAKNIQYF
TGTGCCAGCAGCTCCCCGGACAGGGCCAAAAACATTCAGTACTTC
>TRBV27|TRBD1|TRBJ1-1|many
CASSLVGQTVNTEAFF
TGTGCCAGCAGTTTAGTGGGACAGACGGTGAACACTGAAGCTTTCTTT
>TRBV6-1|NA|TRBJ2-3|few
CASSYDKAGGTDTQYF
TGTGCCAGCAGCTATGACAAGGCCGGAGGCACAGATACGCAGTATTTT
>TRBV5-1|NA|TRBJ2-3|few
CASSLAAQQGDTQYF
TGCGCCAGCAGCTTGGCCGCACAACAAGGAGATACGCAGTATTTT
>TRBV14|NA|TRBJ2-7|many
CASSQGSQLSSYEQYF
TGTGCCAGCAGCCAAGGCTCCCAGTTGAGCTCCTACGAGCAGTACTTC
>TRBV18|NA|TRBJ2-3|NA
CASSEERVADTQYF
TGTGCCAGCTCAGAGGAACGAGTGGCAGATACGCAGTATTTT
>TRBV7-9|NA|TRBJ1-1|many
CASSLGTSQAFF
TGTGCCAGCAGCTTGGGCACATCACAAGCTTTCTTT
>TRBV12-3/TRBV12-4|NA|TRBJ2-5|NA
CASSLANPPETQYF
TGTGCCAGCAGTTTAGCGAATCCTCCGGAGACCCAGTACTTC
>TRBV13|TRBD2|TRBJ2-1|many
CASSLASGGARAYNEQFF
TGTGCCAGCAGCTTAGCTAGCGGGGGGGCCAGGGCCTACAATGAGCAGTTCTTC
>TRBV7-9|NA|TRBJ2-7|NA
CASSLGGSVQWYEQYF
TGTGCCAGCAGCTTAGGAGGATCGGTTCAGTGGTACGAGCAGTACTTC
>TRBV19|TRBD2|TRBJ2-1|many
CASRTSGSDSYNEQFF
TGTGCCAGTCGAACTAGCGGGTCCGACTCCTACAATGAGCAGTTCTTC
>TRBV20-1|TRBD1|TRBJ2-2|NA
CSARNRDRYSGELFF
TGCAGTGCTAGAAACCGGGACAGGTATTCCGGGGAGCTGTTTTTT
>TRBV5-1|NA|TRBJ1-3|few
CASSSEPGNTIYF
TGCGCCAGCAGCTCAGAGCCTGGAAACACCATATATTTT
>TRBV29-1|NA|TRBJ1-1|NA
CSVGQTNTEAFF
TGCAGCGTTGGGCAGACGAACACTGAAGCTTTCTTT
>TRBV19|NA|TRBJ2-3|few
CASSKNTDELTDTQYF
TGTGCCAGTAGTAAAAATACCGACGAGCTCACAGATACGCAGTATTTT
>TRBV19|NA|TRBJ1-1|few
CASSTNLGENTEAFF
TGTGCCAGTAGTACAAACCTGGGGGAGAACACTGAAGCTTTCTTT
>TRBV6-1|NA|TRBJ1-1|many
CASSESVRGGARTEAFF
TGTGCCAGCAGTGAAAGCGTACGTGGGGGGGCGAGGACTGAAGCTTTCTTT
>TRBV12-3/TRBV12-4|NA|TRBJ1-2|many
CASSLLGRFYGYTF
TGTGCCAGCAGCTTGCTTGGCAGATTCTATGGCTACACCTTC
>TRBV3-1|TRBD1|TRBJ2-7|NA
CASSQEQGAAYEQYF
TGTGCCAGCAGCCAAGAACAGGGGGCTGCCTACGAGCAGTACTTC
>TRBV12-3/TRBV12-4|NA|TRBJ1-4|many
CASSFGLDREKLFF
TGTGCCAGCAGTTTCGGTTTGGACCGTGAAAAACTGTTTTTT
>TRBV28|NA|TRBJ2-3|NA
CASSDLGSSDTQYF
TGTGCCAGCAGTGATCTCGGGAGCTCAGATACGCAGTATTTT
>TRBV7-9|NA|TRBJ2-7|NA
CASSLAVGGVPHYEQYF
TGTGCCAGCAGCTTGGCAGTAGGGGGTGTGCCTCATTACGAGCAGTACTTC
>TRBV20-1|NA|TRBJ2-5|NA
CSASYGGRIGEAQYF
TGCAGTGCCTCCTATGGGGGCCGGATTGGAGAGGCCCAGTACTTC
>TRBV28|NA|TRBJ1-5|many
CASSSAPGTGKEQVPEPQHF
TGTGCCAGCAGTTCCGCCCCCGGTACAGGGAAAGAACAGGTACCCGAGCCCCAGCATTTT
>TRBV9|NA|TRBJ2-7|NA
CASSVGQEQYF
TGTGCCAGCAGCGTAGGTCAGGAGCAGTACTTC
>TRBV27|TRBD1|TRBJ2-3|many
CASSLSGQATDTQYF
TGTGCCAGCAGTTTATCGGGACAGGCTACAGATACGCAGTATTTT
>TRBV28|NA|TRBJ1-3|many
CASSGGAVSGNTIYF
TGTGCCAGCAGTGGCGGGGCAGTCTCTGGAAACACCATATATTTT
>TRBV27|NA|TRBJ2-7|many
CASSLLARVGYEQYF
TGTGCCAGCAGTTTATTGGCGCGGGTTGGCTACGAGCAGTACTTC
>TRBV15|TRBD2|TRBJ2-2|NA
CATSNTSGNTGELFF
TGTGCCACCAGTAATACTAGCGGAAACACCGGGGAGCTGTTTTTT
>TRBV12-3/TRBV12-4|NA|TRBJ1-5|many
CASSERGSYSNQPQHF
TGTGCCAGCAGCGAAAGGGGCAGCTATAGCAATCAGCCCCAGCATTTT
>TRBV3-1|TRBD2|TRBJ2-1|many
CASSLLAGRYNEQFF
TGTGCCAGCAGCCTTCTAGCGGGAAGGTACAATGAGCAGTTCTTC
>TRBV6-1|NA|TRBJ2-7|NA
CASNPPLDPYEQYF
TGTGCCAGCAACCCCCCACTAGACCCCTACGAGCAGTACTTC
>TRBV20-1|TRBD1|TRBJ1-4|NA
CSARGKGQNEKLFF
TGCAGTGCTAGAGGGAAGGGACAGAATGAAAAACTGTTTTTT
>TRBV7-2|NA|TRBJ2-3|many
CASSLPGLGTDTQYF
TGTGCCAGCAGCTTACCCGGACTCGGCACAGATACGCAGTATTTT
>TRBV29-1|NA|TRBJ2-5|NA
CSAQLRSEQETQYF
TGCAGCGCCCAGCTTCGGAGTGAACAAGAGACCCAGTACTTC